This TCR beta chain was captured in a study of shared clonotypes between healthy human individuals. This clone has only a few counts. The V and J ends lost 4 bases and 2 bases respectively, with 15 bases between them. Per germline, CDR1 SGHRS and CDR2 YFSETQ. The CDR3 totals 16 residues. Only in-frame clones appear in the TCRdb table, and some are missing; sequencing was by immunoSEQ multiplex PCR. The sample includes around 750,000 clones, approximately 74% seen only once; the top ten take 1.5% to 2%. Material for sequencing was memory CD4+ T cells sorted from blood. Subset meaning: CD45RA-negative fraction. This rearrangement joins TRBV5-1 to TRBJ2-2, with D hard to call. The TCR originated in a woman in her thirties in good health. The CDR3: CASSPQSIGNTGELFF. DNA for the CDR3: TGCGCCAGCAGCCCCCAGAGTATCGGTAACACCGGGGAGCTGTTTTTT.